Here is one T cell receptor beta chain with its context. This clone was recorded only once. Its antigen target is currently unknown. Nothing much larger sits one base from this clone, and base qualities are not available. The data originate from a study of OX40 agonist ivuxolimab in advanced cancers. For context, the study as a whole: The costimulatory receptor OX40 (CD134) was targeted by ivuxolimab, a fully human IgG2 agonistic monoclonal antibody. Intravenous ivuxolimab was administered to patients every 2 weeks at six dose levels: 0.01, 0.1, 0.3, 1.5, 3 and 10 mg/kg. Among the roughly 50 dose-escalation patients, around 20 had hepatocellular carcinoma, around 15 melanoma, 9 renal cell carcinoma and 9 head and neck cancer. The dose-escalation cohort was around 84% male with a mean age of roughly 60 years, ranging from about 20 to 85. Patients were allowed to have had prior anti-PD-1, anti-PD-L1 or anti-CTLA-4 therapy, and 40% of the dose-escalation patients had been treated with checkpoint inhibitors. Three dose-escalation patients achieved partial responses, one with hepatocellular carcinoma and two with cutaneous melanoma. The point of sequencing TCRbeta in the periphery was to test whether ivuxolimab changed TCR sequence diversity and drove clonal T-cell expansion. The paper covers the monotherapy dose-escalation part of the phase I ivuxolimab trial, which included N of about 56 patients.

Genomic DNA was extracted from sorted cells for sequencing of the TCRbeta CDR3 region. The immunoSEQ Assay was used to sequence the TCRbeta CDR3 regions. The source is immuneACCESS, and TCRdb retained only in-frame sequences with V and J called. Part of the clones is not carried over; for the studies checked, unresolved V genes explain less than half of this, and the remainder is unexplained. This sample lists roughly 80,000 clones; 86% were detected once. The ten most abundant clones make up approximately 7% of the sample. The paper's findings and limits, for the study overall: Partial responders in the 0.1-3.0 mg/kg groups had among the lowest normalized peripheral clonal expansion, especially among CD8+ T cells. Antigen specificity was not determined for the clonally expanded peripheral T cells. After ivuxolimab, more expanded clones were found on average in CD8+ T cells than in CD4+ T cells. Low levels of normalized T-cell clonal expansion were also seen in some patients who did not respond. Clonal expansion of both CD4+ and CD8+ blood T cells was observed from baseline to week 6 at doses 0.1 to 3.0 mg/kg.

Patients with a history of autoimmune disease or receiving systemic immunosuppression were excluded from the trial. In every dose cohort, peripheral blood was drawn for TCR sequencing at baseline, cycle 4 day 1, and cycle 7 day 1. Samples were obtained from an open-label, multicenter, first-in-human phase I dose-escalation trial of ivuxolimab. Adults with locally advanced or metastatic melanoma, renal cell carcinoma, hepatocellular carcinoma or head and neck squamous cell carcinoma were enrolled in the trial. Before TCR sequencing, CD4+ T cells and CD8+ T cells from peripheral blood were sorted into separate populations. Trimming leaves V shorter by 5 bases and J shorter by 2 bases, with the junction holding 4 bases beyond the gene matches. CDR1 and CDR2 (LGHNT, FRNRAP) derive from the germline V gene. The CDR3, cysteine through phenylalanine, is 15 amino acids long. The kept DNA is CDR3 alone, 45 bases in frame from the first base.

The sequencing here drew on CD4+ or CD8+ T cells sorted from blood, taken in a trial of the OX40 agonist ivuxolimab. The TCR sequence derives from an adult with an advanced solid tumor such as melanoma, head and neck, liver or kidney cancer. The chain links TRBV12-5 with TRBJ2-1; 9 bases in between match TRBD2. The CDR3 in this case is CASGPGLAPYNEQFF. The nucleotides read TGTGCTAGTGGTCCGGGACTAGCCCCCTACAATGAGCAGTTCTTC.